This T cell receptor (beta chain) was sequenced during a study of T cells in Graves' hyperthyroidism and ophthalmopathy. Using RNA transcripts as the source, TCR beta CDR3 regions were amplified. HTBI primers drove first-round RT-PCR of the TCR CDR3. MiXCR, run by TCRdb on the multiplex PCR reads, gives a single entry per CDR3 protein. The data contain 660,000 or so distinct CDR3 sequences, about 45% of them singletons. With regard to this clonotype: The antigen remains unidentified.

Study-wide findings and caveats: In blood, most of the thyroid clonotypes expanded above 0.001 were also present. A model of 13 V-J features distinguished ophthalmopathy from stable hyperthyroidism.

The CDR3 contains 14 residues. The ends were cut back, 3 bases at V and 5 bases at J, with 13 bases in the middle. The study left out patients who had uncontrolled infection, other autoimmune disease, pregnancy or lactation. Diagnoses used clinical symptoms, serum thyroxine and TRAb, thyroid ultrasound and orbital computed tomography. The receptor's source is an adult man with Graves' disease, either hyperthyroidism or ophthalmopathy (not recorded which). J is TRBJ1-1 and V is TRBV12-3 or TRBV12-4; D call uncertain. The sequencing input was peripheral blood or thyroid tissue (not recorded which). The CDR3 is CASSFTGIGTEAFF. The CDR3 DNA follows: TGTGCCAGCAGTTTCACTGGTATCGGGACTGAAGCTTTCTTT.